The source of this T cell receptor beta chain is a study of shared clonotypes between healthy human individuals. Study results and caveats: Sampling covered blood only; tissue repertoires likely differ.

Replicate PCRs run on sorted subsets employed 200 ng DNA, around 27,000 T cell genomes. The assay was immunoSEQ multiplex PCR, and TCRdb's table has in-frame clones only and misses some. The table includes about 2.4 million clones, 93% detected once. The CDR3 is 16 amino acids. Trimming cost V 0 bases and J 1 base, with 12 bases left between them. Germline values: CDR1 KGHSH, CDR2 LQKENI. As concerns this clone: Its antigen is unknown.

The sequence was obtained from a man aged 18-30 years in good health. Some clones in this sample may be carry-over from other donors' samples. Sequenced material: naive CD4+ T cells from PBMCs. The subset denotes: CD45RA+ positively selected. V usage is TRBV18 and J usage is TRBJ1-1, with D uncertain. The chain's CDR3 is CASSPPFGVGNTEAFF. CDR3 nucleotide sequence: TGTGCCAGCTCACCACCGTTCGGGGTCGGGAACACTGAAGCTTTCTTT.